Listed below are T cell receptor beta chains from one sample, sequenced in a study of cytomegalovirus exposure and HLA in healthy donors. Method: immunoSEQ multiplex PCR; TCRdb's copy keeps in-frame clones and lacks some. The table records about 120,000 clones, 65% to 80% of them present only once. Sequenced input: PBMCs. These receptors were collected from a female donor in good health and CMV-seronegative. The CDR3 runs from the conserved cysteine through the conserved F or W. The D gene is left open where the match is weak. Size is omitted from some rows. Given values are once, few, many or a class for expanded clones.

clone size: NA; V gene: TRBV7-2; J gene: TRBJ2-7; D gene: NA; CDR3 protein: CASSSPPGFSYEQYF; CDR3 DNA: TGTGCCAGCAGCTCTCCTCCGGGGTTCTCCTACGAGCAGTACTTC
clone size: NA; V gene: TRBV7-9; J gene: TRBJ2-1; D gene: NA; CDR3 protein: CASSLEARRAYNEQFF; CDR3 DNA: TGTGCCAGCAGCTTAGAGGCCCGGAGAGCTTACAATGAGCAGTTCTTC
clone size: NA; V gene: TRBV25-1; J gene: TRBJ2-1; D gene: NA; CDR3 protein: CASSDSGRDKSYNEQFF; CDR3 DNA: TGTGCCAGCAGTGATTCGGGTCGGGACAAGTCCTACAATGAGCAGTTCTTC
clone size: NA; V gene: TRBV15; J gene: TRBJ2-1; D gene: NA; CDR3 protein: CATSRSNQAGRNEQFF; CDR3 DNA: TGTGCCACCAGCAGATCCAACCAGGCGGGAAGAAATGAGCAGTTCTTC
clone size: NA; V gene: TRBV11-2; J gene: TRBJ2-6; D gene: TRBD1; CDR3 protein: CASSQDRGDVLTF; CDR3 DNA: TGTGCCAGCAGCCAGGACAGGGGCGACGTCCTGACTTTC
clone size: NA; V gene: TRBV4-3; J gene: TRBJ1-1; D gene: TRBD1; CDR3 protein: CASSQVVTGGLIEAFF; CDR3 DNA: TGCGCCAGCAGCCAAGTTGTGACAGGGGGTTTAATTGAAGCTTTCTTT
clone size: NA; V gene: TRBV5-1; J gene: TRBJ2-3; D gene: TRBD2; CDR3 protein: CASQTSGGLDTQYF; CDR3 DNA: TGCGCCAGCCAGACTAGCGGGGGGCTGGATACGCAGTATTTT
clone size: NA; V gene: TRBV18; J gene: TRBJ1-1; D gene: TRBD1; CDR3 protein: CASSPGTGASMAEAFF; CDR3 DNA: TGTGCCAGCTCACCTGGAACAGGGGCCTCGATGGCTGAAGCTTTCTTT
clone size: NA; V gene: TRBV14; J gene: TRBJ1-5; D gene: TRBD1; CDR3 protein: CASSQAGGRRLHF; CDR3 DNA: TGTGCCAGCAGCCAAGCAGGGGGACGAAGATTACATTTT
clone size: NA; V gene: TRBV7-9; J gene: TRBJ1-3; D gene: NA; CDR3 protein: CASRGVGGNTIYF; CDR3 DNA: TGTGCCAGCAGAGGAGTTGGAGGAAACACCATATATTTT
clone size: NA; V gene: TRBV2; J gene: TRBJ2-2; D gene: TRBD2; CDR3 protein: CASWRGGELFF; CDR3 DNA: TGTGCCAGCTGGCGGGGGGGGGAGCTGTTTTTT
clone size: NA; V gene: TRBV18; J gene: TRBJ1-4; D gene: TRBD1; CDR3 protein: CASSPRSGGREKLFF; CDR3 DNA: TGTGCCAGCTCACCCCGGTCAGGGGGTAGGGAAAAACTGTTTTTT
clone size: NA; V gene: TRBV6-5; J gene: TRBJ1-1; D gene: NA; CDR3 protein: CASSYRDWVNTEAFF; CDR3 DNA: TGTGCCAGCAGTTATAGGGACTGGGTGAACACTGAAGCTTTCTTT
clone size: NA; V gene: TRBV4-1; J gene: TRBJ2-7; D gene: TRBD1; CDR3 protein: CASSQGPGQGPYEQYF; CDR3 DNA: TGCGCCAGCAGCCAAGGACCGGGACAGGGCCCCTACGAGCAGTACTTC
clone size: large; V gene: TRBV10-3; J gene: TRBJ2-3; D gene: TRBD1; CDR3 protein: CAISTGQGETDTQYF; CDR3 DNA: TGTGCCATCAGTACCGGACAGGGAGAAACAGATACGCAGTATTTT
clone size: NA; V gene: TRBV5-6; J gene: TRBJ1-2; D gene: TRBD1; CDR3 protein: CASTATGNGYTF; CDR3 DNA: TGTGCCAGCACCGCGACAGGGAATGGCTACACCTTC
clone size: NA; V gene: TRBV18; J gene: TRBJ2-6; D gene: TRBD1; CDR3 protein: CASSQTGTGSSGANVLTF; CDR3 DNA: TGTGCCAGCTCTCAAACCGGGACAGGGTCCTCTGGGGCCAACGTCCTGACTTTC
clone size: NA; V gene: TRBV6-1; J gene: TRBJ2-1; D gene: NA; CDR3 protein: CATESVRGPGQEFF; CDR3 DNA: TGTGCCACCGAAAGCGTCAGGGGACCGGGACAAGAGTTCTTC
clone size: NA; V gene: TRBV29-1; J gene: TRBJ1-2; D gene: NA; CDR3 protein: CSVDRGSGGYTF; CDR3 DNA: TGCAGCGTTGATCGGGGTTCGGGCGGCTACACCTTC
clone size: NA; V gene: TRBV11-3; J gene: TRBJ2-1; D gene: NA; CDR3 protein: CASSPLSSSYNEQFF; CDR3 DNA: TGTGCCAGCAGCCCCCTCTCCAGCTCCTACAATGAGCAGTTCTTC
clone size: NA; V gene: TRBV18; J gene: TRBJ2-1; D gene: TRBD1; CDR3 protein: CASSPPLGQYNEQFF; CDR3 DNA: TGTGCCAGCTCACCACCGTTGGGACAGTACAATGAGCAGTTCTTC
clone size: NA; V gene: TRBV5-1; J gene: TRBJ1-6; D gene: NA; CDR3 protein: CASSLAGDRNSPLHF; CDR3 DNA: TGCGCCAGCAGCTTGGCAGGGGATCGTAATTCACCCCTCCACTTT
clone size: NA; V gene: TRBV9; J gene: TRBJ1-2; D gene: TRBD1; CDR3 protein: CASSVRGRQADENGYTF; CDR3 DNA: TGTGCCAGCAGCGTAAGGGGGCGGCAGGCGGATGAAAATGGCTACACCTTC
clone size: once; V gene: TRBV5-6; J gene: TRBJ2-3; D gene: TRBD2; CDR3 protein: CASSLLAGVLLDTQYF; CDR3 DNA: TGTGCCAGCAGCTTACTAGCGGGGGTGCTTCTAGATACGCAGTATTTT
clone size: NA; V gene: TRBV9; J gene: TRBJ2-1; D gene: TRBD2; CDR3 protein: CASSVEAGGVSSYNEQFF; CDR3 DNA: TGTGCCAGCAGCGTAGAGGCGGGGGGGGTTAGCTCCTACAATGAGCAGTTCTTC
clone size: NA; V gene: TRBV9; J gene: TRBJ2-3; D gene: TRBD2; CDR3 protein: CASKAGGTDTQYF; CDR3 DNA: TGTGCCAGCAAGGCGGGGGGCACAGATACGCAGTATTTT
clone size: NA; V gene: TRBV4-3; J gene: TRBJ2-3; D gene: NA; CDR3 protein: CASSQEGAGTDTQYF; CDR3 DNA: TGCGCCAGCAGCCAAGAGGGGGCTGGTACAGATACGCAGTATTTT
clone size: NA; V gene: TRBV29-1; J gene: TRBJ2-2; D gene: NA; CDR3 protein: CSVYSGTGELFF; CDR3 DNA: TGCAGCGTTTACAGCGGCACCGGGGAGCTGTTTTTT
clone size: few; V gene: TRBV7-9; J gene: TRBJ2-1; D gene: NA; CDR3 protein: CASSPARGTDNEQFF; CDR3 DNA: TGTGCCAGCAGTCCCGCTCGCGGGACAGACAATGAGCAGTTCTTC